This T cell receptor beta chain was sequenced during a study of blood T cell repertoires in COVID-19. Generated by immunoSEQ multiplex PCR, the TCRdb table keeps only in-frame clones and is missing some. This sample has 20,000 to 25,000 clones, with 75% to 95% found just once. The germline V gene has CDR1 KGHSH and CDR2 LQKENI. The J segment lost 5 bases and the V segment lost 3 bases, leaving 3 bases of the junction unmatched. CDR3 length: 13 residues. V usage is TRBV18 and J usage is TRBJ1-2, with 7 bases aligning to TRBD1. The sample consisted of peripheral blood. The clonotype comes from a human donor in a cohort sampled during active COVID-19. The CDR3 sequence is CASSPGTDYGYTF. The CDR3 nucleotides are TGTGCCAGCTCACCGGGGACAGATTATGGCTACACCTTC.